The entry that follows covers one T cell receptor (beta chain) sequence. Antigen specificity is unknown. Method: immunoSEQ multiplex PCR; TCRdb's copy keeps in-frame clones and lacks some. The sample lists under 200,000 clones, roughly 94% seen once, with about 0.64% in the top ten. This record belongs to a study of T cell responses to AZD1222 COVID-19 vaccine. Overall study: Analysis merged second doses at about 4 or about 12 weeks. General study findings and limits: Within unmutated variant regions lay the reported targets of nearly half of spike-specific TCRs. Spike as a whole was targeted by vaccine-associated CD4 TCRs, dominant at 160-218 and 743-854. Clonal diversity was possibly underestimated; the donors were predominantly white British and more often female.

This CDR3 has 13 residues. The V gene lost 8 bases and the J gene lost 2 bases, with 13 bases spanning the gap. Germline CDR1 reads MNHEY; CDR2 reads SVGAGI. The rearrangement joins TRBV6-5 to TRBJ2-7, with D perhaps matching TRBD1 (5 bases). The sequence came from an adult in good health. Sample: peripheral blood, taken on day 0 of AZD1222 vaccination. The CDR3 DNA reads TGTGCCAGCTCGGCGACAGTGACCTACGAGCAGTACTTC. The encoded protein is CASSATVTYEQYF.